The rows below give T cell receptor beta chains drawn from one sample of a study of human thymus T cells. Produced via immunoSEQ multiplex PCR; TCRdb's table is partial and in-frame only. The table shows about 46,000 clones, with around 95% occurring only once. Sequenced sample: blood. The receptors come from a girl under three years old with a congenital heart defect but otherwise immunologically healthy. Both conserved end residues are part of each CDR3. Size is omitted from some rows. Given values are once, few, many or a class for expanded clones.

V gene,clone size,J gene,CDR3 protein
TRBV14,-,TRBJ2-7,CASSHDLAGYPVQYF
TRBV7-9,-,TRBJ1-1,CASSLARGWDEAFF
TRBV10-2,-,TRBJ2-5,CASSEPPDRKPQLAQYF
TRBV7-8,-,TRBJ2-7,CASSSWDRPYEQYF
TRBV25-1,-,TRBJ1-4,CASRTGGPNEKLFF
TRBV5-6,once,TRBJ2-7,CASSLRGSRYEQYF
TRBV7-2,-,TRBJ1-5,CASTSGTVNQPQHF
TRBV28,-,TRBJ2-7,CASSPAAGGAPREQYF
TRBV28,-,TRBJ2-2,CASSFAFPGELFF
TRBV10-3,-,TRBJ1-1,CAISESGTGGSTEAFF
TRBV7-8,-,TRBJ2-7,CASSLEVYEQYF
TRBV6-1,-,TRBJ2-2,CASRERGGLTGELFF
TRBV28,-,TRBJ1-1,CASRPPGFWENTEAFF
TRBV4-1,-,TRBJ2-3,CASSHIRAGGPRDTQYF
TRBV11-3,-,TRBJ2-1,CASSLDRGAGGLDNEQFF
TRBV5-1,once,TRBJ2-1,CASSPTYSSSYNEQFF
TRBV5-6,-,TRBJ2-3,CASSFRTGRADTQYF
TRBV5-6,-,TRBJ2-3,CASSLGQGADTQYF
TRBV29-1,once,TRBJ1-2,CSAGSSGRRYTF
TRBV13,-,TRBJ2-7,CASSSRAGALNEQYF
TRBV19,-,TRBJ2-4,CASSNRLVGDIQYF
TRBV2,-,TRBJ2-1,CASRAMVTDGPQFF
TRBV7-9,-,TRBJ2-3,CASSLGASTDTQYF
TRBV7-9,-,TRBJ2-4,CASSSPLALAKNIQYF
TRBV20-1,-,TRBJ1-1,CSEGRGTEAFF
TRBV2,-,TRBJ1-3,CASSGRDRDGNTIYF
TRBV6-5,-,TRBJ2-1,CASSYRSSGRKDEQFF
TRBV28,-,TRBJ2-1,CASSPPRKSLSNEQFF
TRBV12-5,-,TRBJ2-1,CASGPQLTYNEQFF
TRBV27,-,TRBJ1-2,CASAPAVTNYGYTF
TRBV5-4,-,TRBJ2-5,CASSLALGGGETQYF
TRBV6-5,-,TRBJ2-7,CASSLPLSGEQYF
TRBV5-6,-,TRBJ2-7,CASSVRDEQYF
TRBV21-1,-,TRBJ2-2,CASSKGTSGNTGELFF
TRBV10-3,-,TRBJ2-1,CAISESGGRGSYNEQFF
TRBV7-9,-,TRBJ1-3,CASSLVAGNTIYF
TRBV7-9,-,TRBJ1-4,CASSLDGYEKLFF
TRBV19,-,TRBJ1-5,CASSIVQTAHQPQHF
TRBV5-5,-,TRBJ2-1,CASSLYGDNEQFF
TRBV9,-,TRBJ2-5,CASSARGWTQETQYF
TRBV30,-,TRBJ1-2,CAWNLGGEPYGYTF
TRBV9,-,TRBJ1-1,CASSVRGGDTEAFF
TRBV21-1,-,TRBJ2-7,CASRLAVLKAAGYSYEQYF
TRBV29-1,-,TRBJ2-7,CSVAGQNEQYF
TRBV27,-,TRBJ1-2,CASSFGTQYGYTF
TRBV15,-,TRBJ2-7,CATSRVARLAGTYEQYF
TRBV20-1,-,TRBJ2-1,CSASRNEQFF
TRBV6-5,-,TRBJ2-2,CASGRTTGELFF